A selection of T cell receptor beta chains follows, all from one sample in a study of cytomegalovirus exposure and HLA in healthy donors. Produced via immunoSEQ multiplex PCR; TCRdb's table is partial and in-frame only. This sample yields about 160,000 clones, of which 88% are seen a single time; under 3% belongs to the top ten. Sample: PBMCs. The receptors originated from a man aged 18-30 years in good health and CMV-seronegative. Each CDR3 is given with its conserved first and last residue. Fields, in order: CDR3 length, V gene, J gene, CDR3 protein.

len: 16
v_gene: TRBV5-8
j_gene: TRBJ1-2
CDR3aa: CASSRYTGQGDYGYTF

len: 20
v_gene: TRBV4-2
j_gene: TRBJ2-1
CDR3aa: CASSLFPVRLAGGDYNEQFF

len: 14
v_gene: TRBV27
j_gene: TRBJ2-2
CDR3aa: CASTGRANTGELFF

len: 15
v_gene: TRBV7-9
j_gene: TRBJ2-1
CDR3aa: CASSHRDRPYNEQFF

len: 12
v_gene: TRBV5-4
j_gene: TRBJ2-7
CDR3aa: CASSFSPYEQYF

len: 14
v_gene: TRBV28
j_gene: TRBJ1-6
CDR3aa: CASSPATGARPLHF

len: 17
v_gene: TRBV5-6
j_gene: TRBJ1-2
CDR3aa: CASSPPVGQAGRDGYTF

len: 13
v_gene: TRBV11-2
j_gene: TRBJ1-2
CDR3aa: CASRAQADYGYTF

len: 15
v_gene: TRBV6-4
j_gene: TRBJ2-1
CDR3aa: CASSEKSSGMDEQFF

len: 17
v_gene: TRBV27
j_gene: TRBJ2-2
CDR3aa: CASSLLTSLRGTGELFF

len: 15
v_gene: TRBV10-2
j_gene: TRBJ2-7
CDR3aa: CASIPTSGSFYEQYF

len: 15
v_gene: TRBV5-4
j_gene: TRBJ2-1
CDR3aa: CASSLGLAERNEQFF

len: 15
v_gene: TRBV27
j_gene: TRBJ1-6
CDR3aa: CASSFGSLVGSPLHF

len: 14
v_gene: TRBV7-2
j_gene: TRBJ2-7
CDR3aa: CASSSGLEGYEQYF

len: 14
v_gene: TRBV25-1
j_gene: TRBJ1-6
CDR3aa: CASSEGGAGSPLHF

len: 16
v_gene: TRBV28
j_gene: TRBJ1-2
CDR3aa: CASSFPSGQGDYGYTF

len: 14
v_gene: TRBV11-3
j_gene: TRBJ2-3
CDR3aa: CASSLRLAGGTQYF

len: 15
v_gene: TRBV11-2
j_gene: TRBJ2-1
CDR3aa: CASNRQGPSYNEQFF

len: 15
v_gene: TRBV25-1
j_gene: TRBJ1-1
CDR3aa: CASSESGIQDTEAFF

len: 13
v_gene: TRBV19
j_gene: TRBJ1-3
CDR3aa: CASTGLSGNTIYF

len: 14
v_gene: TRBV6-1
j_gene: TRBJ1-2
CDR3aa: CASSPGTGPLGYTF

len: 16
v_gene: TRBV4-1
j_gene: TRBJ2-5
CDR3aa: CASSQTGGEYQETQYF

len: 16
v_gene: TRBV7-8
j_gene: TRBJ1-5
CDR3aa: CASSLGRTQANQPQHF